Included here is one TCR beta chain sequence, with context. Clinical history reported by participants formed the basis on which cohorts were assigned. Germline V gene data show CDR1 as SGHDN and CDR2 as FVKESK. Trimming took 4 bases from V and 8 from J, leaving 9 bases between them. The CDR3 spans 13 residues. This specimen belongs to a study of blood T cell repertoires in COVID-19. Study context: Sources were T cells, B-cell-depleted T cells, or PBMCs; the material itself was cDNA or gDNA.

Profiling relied on immunoSEQ multiplex PCR, and the TCRdb table lists in-frame clones only, not all of them. The sample has approximately 150,000 clones, under 90% seen once; the top ten hold 2% to 2.5%. The sample comprised PBMCs or T cells enriched from blood (not recorded which). V gene TRBV14 combines with J gene TRBJ1-6; perhaps TRBD1 as D (5 bases). The origin of this receptor is a man aged 35 to 55 with acute COVID-19. The CDR3 DNA is TGTGCCAGCAGCCCCTGGGGGGATTCACCCCTCCACTTT. This translates into CASSPWGDSPLHF.